Below, 6 T cell receptor beta chains from the same sample are listed, as sequenced in a study of neurological immune-mediated disorders. Using its own MiXCR run on the 5' RACE reads, TCRdb lists one record per CDR3 protein. This table has about 70,000 distinct CDR3 sequences, around 4.8% appearing once. What was sequenced was PBMCs. The source of these receptors is a woman in her seventies with multiple sclerosis.

This clonotype was recorded at least ten times. The chain employs TRBV3-1 and TRBJ2-1; 15 nucleotides agree with TRBD2. Germline CDR1 and CDR2: LGHDT and YNNKEL (reference sequence). The CDR3 has 15 amino acids. The V segment lost 4 bases and the J segment 10 bases; nucleotides outside the gene matches: 5. The CDR3: CASSLGTSGGSEQFF. The CDR3 nucleotides are TGTGCCAGCAGCCTAGGGACTAGCGGGGGGTCGGAGCAGTTCTTC.

This clonotype has ten or more counts. This chain uses TRBV20-1 with TRBJ2-4; no clear D. The germline gives CDR1 DFQATT, CDR2 SNEGSKA (reference sequence). The V gene lost 1 base and the J gene lost 7 bases, with 17 bases spanning the gap. This CDR3 contains 15 residues. CDR3 in DNA: TGCAGTGCTAGAGGTCCCGACGAGTTTTTGAACATTCAGTACTTC. The encoded protein is CSARGPDEFLNIQYF.

This clonotype was seen repeatedly, ten times or more. This chain joins TRBV29-1 and TRBJ2-7; 14 nucleotides line up with TRBD2. V shed 7 bases and J 6 bases; nucleotides not matched to a gene: 8. The CDR3 sequence is 14 residues long. The germline CDR1 and CDR2 sequences are SQVTM and ANQGSEA. CDR3 residues: CSAKGLAGAGEQYF. The CDR3 DNA is TGCAGCGCTAAGGGACTAGCGGGAGCTGGCGAGCAGTACTTC.

This clonotype came up many times. The V call is TRBV10-3, the J call TRBJ1-5; D is perhaps TRBD1 (6 bases). Germline V gene sequence: CDR1 ENHRY, CDR2 SYGVKD. Between the trimmed V and J ends, which lost 3 bases and 4 bases, there was a span of 13 bases. The CDR3 sequence is 15 residues long. CDR3 loop: CAISEGQGRNQPQHF. The CDR3 coding sequence is TGTGCCATCAGTGAAGGGCAGGGGAGAAATCAGCCCCAGCATTTT.

This clonotype was observed many times. CDR3 in DNA: TGCGCCAGCAGGCTAGCGGGAGTCAATGAGCAGTTCTTC. As protein: CASRLAGVNEQFF. This rearrangement joins TRBV5-1 to TRBJ2-1, with 10 bases that match TRBD2. The CDR3 has 13 residues. V lost 5 bases to trimming and J lost 6 bases; unmatched junction nucleotides: 2. CDR1 and CDR2 from the germline V gene are SGHRS and YFSETQ.

The sample holds many counts of this clonotype. This CDR3 is CASTQLTSGSLHEQYF. CDR3 bases: TGTGCCAGCACCCAGCTTACTAGCGGGAGTTTACACGAGCAGTACTTC. The chain combines TRBV6-6 with TRBJ2-7; 11 bases agree with TRBD2. The CDR3 is made up of 16 amino acids. The V gene's germline CDR1 is MNHNY and CDR2 SVGAGI (reference sequence). With V trimmed by 7 bases and J by 5 bases, 13 bases remained unmatched.